The rows below give T cell receptor beta chains drawn from one sample of a study of graft-versus-host responses after intestinal transplantation. The data were produced by immunoSEQ multiplex PCR, yet TCRdb's version contains in-frame clones alone and is incomplete. The table shows tens of thousands of clones, with about 90% occurring only once. Sequencing used PBMCs, obtained 26 days after transplant. The source is a human patient who received an intestinal transplant, so some T cells may come from the graft donor. CDR3s include the opening cysteine and the closing phenylalanine or tryptophan. The D gene is left open where the match is weak. Only some rows state a clone size, as once, few, many or a class for expanded clones.

D gene: -
CDR3 length: 15
J gene: TRBJ2-5
V gene: TRBV6-6
clone size: -
CDR3 DNA: TGTGCCAGCACCGTCCCGGGACTTTTTCGGGAGACCCAGTACTTC
CDR3 protein: CASTVPGLFRETQYF

D gene: -
CDR3 length: 14
J gene: TRBJ2-5
V gene: TRBV28
clone size: -
CDR3 DNA: TGTGCCAGCAGTCCTCGACTAAACGGGGAGACCCAGTACTTC
CDR3 protein: CASSPRLNGETQYF

D gene: -
CDR3 length: 13
J gene: TRBJ1-1
V gene: TRBV19
clone size: -
CDR3 DNA: TGTGCCAGTAGTATAAGAGGGAACACTGAAGCTTTCTTT
CDR3 protein: CASSIRGNTEAFF

D gene: -
CDR3 length: 14
J gene: TRBJ1-2
V gene: TRBV9
clone size: -
CDR3 DNA: TGTGCCAGCAGCGTAGCCGGGGGTCTGGCTGGCTACACCTTC
CDR3 protein: CASSVAGGLAGYTF

D gene: -
CDR3 length: 15
J gene: TRBJ2-1
V gene: TRBV11-3
clone size: -
CDR3 DNA: TGTGCCAGCAGCTTGCGGGACGAAACCTACAATGAGCAGTTCTTC
CDR3 protein: CASSLRDETYNEQFF

D gene: -
CDR3 length: 14
J gene: TRBJ2-1
V gene: TRBV28
clone size: -
CDR3 DNA: TGTGCCAGCAGTTGGAGAAGAGTCGGCGATGAGCAGTTCTTC
CDR3 protein: CASSWRRVGDEQFF

D gene: -
CDR3 length: 18
J gene: TRBJ1-1
V gene: TRBV18
clone size: few
CDR3 DNA: TGTGCCAGCTCACCATTTTACAGTTCGGTCCCGAAGAACACTGAAGCTTTCTTT
CDR3 protein: CASSPFYSSVPKNTEAFF

D gene: TRBD2
CDR3 length: 15
J gene: TRBJ2-3
V gene: TRBV30
clone size: -
CDR3 DNA: TGTGCCTGGACCCTATCGGGGGGGCCGGGAGATACGCAGTATTTT
CDR3 protein: CAWTLSGGPGDTQYF

D gene: TRBD2
CDR3 length: 18
J gene: TRBJ2-5
V gene: TRBV7-2
clone size: -
CDR3 DNA: TGTGCCAGCAGCTTAGAGGGGCGGGGGGCCCAGCCTATGGAGACCCAGTACTTC
CDR3 protein: CASSLEGRGAQPMETQYF

D gene: TRBD1
CDR3 length: 13
J gene: TRBJ1-5
V gene: TRBV2
clone size: -
CDR3 DNA: TGTGCCAGTAACAGGGGGCTCGGTCAGCCCCAGCATTTT
CDR3 protein: CASNRGLGQPQHF

D gene: -
CDR3 length: 16
J gene: TRBJ1-2
V gene: TRBV28
clone size: -
CDR3 DNA: TGTGCCAGCAGTTTAACGCCCGGGTCAGCTCACTATGGCTACACCTTC
CDR3 protein: CASSLTPGSAHYGYTF

D gene: TRBD1
CDR3 length: 16
J gene: TRBJ2-5
V gene: TRBV18
clone size: -
CDR3 DNA: TGTGCCAGCTCTCCTCTCCCCGGGACAGGCCAAGAGACCCAGTACTTC
CDR3 protein: CASSPLPGTGQETQYF

D gene: -
CDR3 length: 17
J gene: TRBJ2-3
V gene: TRBV5-4
clone size: -
CDR3 DNA: TGTGCCAGCAGCTCGGAGTGGACAGATTTGGATGGGGATACGCAGTATTTT
CDR3 protein: CASSSEWTDLDGDTQYF

D gene: -
CDR3 length: 14
J gene: TRBJ2-7
V gene: TRBV5-6
clone size: -
CDR3 DNA: TGTGCCAGCAGCTTTAGCGGTACCTTCTACGAGCAGTACTTC
CDR3 protein: CASSFSGTFYEQYF

D gene: -
CDR3 length: 12
J gene: TRBJ1-2
V gene: TRBV5-8
clone size: few
CDR3 DNA: TGTGCCAGCAGCTCTGACTCGCCAGGCTACACCTTC
CDR3 protein: CASSSDSPGYTF

D gene: -
CDR3 length: 14
J gene: TRBJ1-4
V gene: TRBV7-3
clone size: -
CDR3 DNA: TGTGCCAGCAGCTCAGGGGCAACTAATGAAAAACTGTTTTTT
CDR3 protein: CASSSGATNEKLFF

D gene: -
CDR3 length: 13
J gene: TRBJ2-3
V gene: TRBV29-1
clone size: -
CDR3 DNA: TGCAGCGTCCACCCCCCCGGGATAAATACGCAGTATTTT
CDR3 protein: CSVHPPGINTQYF

D gene: -
CDR3 length: 14
J gene: TRBJ1-1
V gene: TRBV7-8
clone size: -
CDR3 DNA: TGTGCCAGCAGCTTAGACAGGGAGCGCGCTGAAGCTTTCTTT
CDR3 protein: CASSLDRERAEAFF

D gene: -
CDR3 length: 14
J gene: TRBJ2-1
V gene: TRBV6-5
clone size: -
CDR3 DNA: TGTGCCAGCAGTTCCCTGGGGGGAGTAGGTGAGCAGTTCTTC
CDR3 protein: CASSSLGGVGEQFF

D gene: -
CDR3 length: 16
J gene: TRBJ2-1
V gene: TRBV13
clone size: -
CDR3 DNA: TGTGCCAGCAGCTCCCGGCGAGAGGGCCCTCACAATGAGCAGTTCTTC
CDR3 protein: CASSSRREGPHNEQFF

D gene: -
CDR3 length: 16
J gene: TRBJ2-1
V gene: TRBV28
clone size: -
CDR3 DNA: TGTGCCAGCAGCCCTGCGGGCGCTAGCTCCTACAATGAGCAGTTCTTC
CDR3 protein: CASSPAGASSYNEQFF

D gene: TRBD1
CDR3 length: 16
J gene: TRBJ2-5
V gene: TRBV27
clone size: -
CDR3 DNA: TGTGCCAGCAGCCCCGACAGGGGCCCTACGGGGGAGACCCAGTACTTC
CDR3 protein: CASSPDRGPTGETQYF

D gene: TRBD1
CDR3 length: 15
J gene: TRBJ1-1
V gene: TRBV7-9
clone size: -
CDR3 DNA: TGTGCCAGCAGCCCGAAGGACAGGGTGAACACTGAAGCTTTCTTT
CDR3 protein: CASSPKDRVNTEAFF

D gene: -
CDR3 length: 11
J gene: TRBJ2-1
V gene: TRBV5-1
clone size: -
CDR3 DNA: TGCGCCAGCAGGCGGAACAATGAGCAGTTCTTC
CDR3 protein: CASRRNNEQFF

D gene: TRBD2
CDR3 length: 14
J gene: TRBJ2-7
V gene: TRBV28
clone size: -
CDR3 DNA: TGTGCCAGCAGCCGCCTAAGGGGCGGGGGAGAGCAGTACTTC
CDR3 protein: CASSRLRGGGEQYF

D gene: -
CDR3 length: 13
J gene: TRBJ1-2
V gene: TRBV18
clone size: -
CDR3 DNA: TGTGCCAGCTCACCTCCCGGTAGCGAGGGCTACACCTTC
CDR3 protein: CASSPPGSEGYTF

D gene: -
CDR3 length: 14
J gene: TRBJ1-1
V gene: TRBV13
clone size: -
CDR3 DNA: TGTGCCAGCAGCTTAGGGGACAGGAACACTGAAGCTTTCTTT
CDR3 protein: CASSLGDRNTEAFF

D gene: TRBD2
CDR3 length: 15
J gene: TRBJ2-3
V gene: TRBV30
clone size: -
CDR3 DNA: TGTGCCTGGAGTGTACTAGCGGGGGGCGGAGATACGCAGTATTTT
CDR3 protein: CAWSVLAGGGDTQYF

D gene: TRBD1
CDR3 length: 19
J gene: TRBJ1-1
V gene: TRBV7-8
clone size: -
CDR3 DNA: TGTGCCAGCAGCTTAGCGTGGGGGGGATCGGACAGGGTGGTTATTGAAGCTTTCTTT
CDR3 protein: CASSLAWGGSDRVVIEAFF

D gene: TRBD2
CDR3 length: 16
J gene: TRBJ2-3
V gene: TRBV4-3
clone size: -
CDR3 DNA: TGCGCCAGCAGCCAAGGGACTAGCGGGGAAAGGGATACGCAGTATTTT
CDR3 protein: CASSQGTSGERDTQYF

D gene: TRBD1
CDR3 length: 16
J gene: TRBJ1-1
V gene: TRBV28
clone size: once
CDR3 DNA: TGTGCCAGCAGTTCTCGGAGACAGGGGGTTTTCACTGAAGCTTTCTTT
CDR3 protein: CASSSRRQGVFTEAFF

D gene: -
CDR3 length: 14
J gene: TRBJ1-2
V gene: TRBV28
clone size: -
CDR3 DNA: TGTGCCAGCACCTGGGGCCAGGGTGCCTATGGCTACACCTTC
CDR3 protein: CASTWGQGAYGYTF

D gene: TRBD1
CDR3 length: 15
J gene: TRBJ1-2
V gene: TRBV11-2
clone size: once
CDR3 DNA: TGTGCCAGCAGCTTAGTGTCGGGACAGGGCTATGGCTACACCTTC
CDR3 protein: CASSLVSGQGYGYTF

D gene: -
CDR3 length: 13
J gene: TRBJ1-1
V gene: TRBV9
clone size: -
CDR3 DNA: TGTGCCAGCAGCCCTCAAGCGGACACTGAAGCTTTCTTT
CDR3 protein: CASSPQADTEAFF

D gene: TRBD2
CDR3 length: 15
J gene: TRBJ2-1
V gene: TRBV5-5
clone size: -
CDR3 DNA: TGTGCCAGCAGCTTAGGCAGCGGGGGCCACAATGAGCAGTTCTTC
CDR3 protein: CASSLGSGGHNEQFF

D gene: TRBD2
CDR3 length: 19
J gene: TRBJ2-3
V gene: TRBV4-2
clone size: -
CDR3 DNA: TGTGCCAGCAGCCAAGATGGCCTAGCGGGAGCGGGGAACACAGATACGCAGTATTTT
CDR3 protein: CASSQDGLAGAGNTDTQYF

D gene: TRBD1
CDR3 length: 16
J gene: TRBJ1-6
V gene: TRBV5-4
clone size: -
CDR3 DNA: TGTGCCAGCAGCATACCTGGACAGGGGGCAAGTTCACCCCTCCACTTT
CDR3 protein: CASSIPGQGASSPLHF

D gene: -
CDR3 length: 14
J gene: TRBJ2-2
V gene: TRBV2
clone size: -
CDR3 DNA: TGTGCCAGCAGTGACAGGGGCAACACCGGGGAGCTGTTTTTT
CDR3 protein: CASSDRGNTGELFF

D gene: -
CDR3 length: 13
J gene: TRBJ1-2
V gene: TRBV14
clone size: -
CDR3 DNA: TGTGCCAGCAGCCACGAGACAGGCTGGGGCTACACCTTC
CDR3 protein: CASSHETGWGYTF

D gene: -
CDR3 length: 18
J gene: TRBJ1-3
V gene: TRBV4-1
clone size: -
CDR3 DNA: TGCGCCAGCAGCCAAGAAGGGGTCAGGAATTTCGGTGGAAACACCATATATTTT
CDR3 protein: CASSQEGVRNFGGNTIYF

D gene: TRBD2
CDR3 length: 15
J gene: TRBJ2-7
V gene: TRBV6-5
clone size: -
CDR3 DNA: TGTGCCAGCAGTTACGGGGGGGGGAACACCTACGAGCAGTACTTC
CDR3 protein: CASSYGGGNTYEQYF

D gene: TRBD1
CDR3 length: 16
J gene: TRBJ1-5
V gene: TRBV19
clone size: -
CDR3 DNA: TGTGCCAGTAGTCCAATTGGGGACAGGGGAAATCAGCCCCAGCATTTT
CDR3 protein: CASSPIGDRGNQPQHF

D gene: -
CDR3 length: 16
J gene: TRBJ2-1
V gene: TRBV2
clone size: -
CDR3 DNA: TGTGCCAGCAGTGAAATAGTCGGGGAGCTTTACAATGAGCAGTTCTTC
CDR3 protein: CASSEIVGELYNEQFF

D gene: -
CDR3 length: 16
J gene: TRBJ2-1
V gene: TRBV25-1
clone size: once
CDR3 DNA: TGTGCCAGCAGTGATCGTGAACGGGAGACCTACAATGAGCAGTTCTTC
CDR3 protein: CASSDRERETYNEQFF

D gene: -
CDR3 length: 16
J gene: TRBJ1-2
V gene: TRBV9
clone size: -
CDR3 DNA: TGTGCCAGCAGCGTAGAGATTCAGGGGAGACTACATGGCTACACCTTC
CDR3 protein: CASSVEIQGRLHGYTF

D gene: TRBD2
CDR3 length: 16
J gene: TRBJ2-2
V gene: TRBV6-5
clone size: -
CDR3 DNA: TGTGCCAGCAGTTACGGGACTAGCGGAGTCACCGGGGAGCTGTTTTTT
CDR3 protein: CASSYGTSGVTGELFF

D gene: TRBD1
CDR3 length: 11
J gene: TRBJ1-1
V gene: TRBV6-1
clone size: -
CDR3 DNA: TGTGCCAGCAGCCCGGGACAGGCAGCTTTCTTT
CDR3 protein: CASSPGQAAFF

D gene: TRBD2
CDR3 length: 16
J gene: TRBJ2-5
V gene: TRBV7-9
clone size: -
CDR3 DNA: TGTGCCAGCAGCTTTCGGAGCGGGGGGTCCCAAGAGACCCAGTACTTC
CDR3 protein: CASSFRSGGSQETQYF

D gene: TRBD1
CDR3 length: 15
J gene: TRBJ1-2
V gene: TRBV15
clone size: -
CDR3 DNA: TGTGCCACCAGCCCCCGAAGAGGGACAGACCATGGCTACACCTTC
CDR3 protein: CATSPRRGTDHGYTF

D gene: TRBD1
CDR3 length: 15
J gene: TRBJ1-5
V gene: TRBV28
clone size: -
CDR3 DNA: TGTGCCAGCAGTTTCTACAGGGGAGGCAATCAGCCCCAGCATTTT
CDR3 protein: CASSFYRGGNQPQHF

D gene: -
CDR3 length: 15
J gene: TRBJ2-7
V gene: TRBV27
clone size: -
CDR3 DNA: TGTGCCAGCAGTTTAAGGGCAGGACAAGCCTACGAGCAGTACTTC
CDR3 protein: CASSLRAGQAYEQYF

D gene: -
CDR3 length: 15
J gene: TRBJ1-4
V gene: TRBV6-1
clone size: -
CDR3 DNA: TGTGCCAGCAGTGAAGGGGTAGGGGTGGGTGAAAAACTGTTTTTT
CDR3 protein: CASSEGVGVGEKLFF

D gene: TRBD1
CDR3 length: 12
J gene: TRBJ1-2
V gene: TRBV6-9
clone size: once
CDR3 DNA: TGTGCCATAATTGAGGGGGCGCGTGGCTACACCTTC
CDR3 protein: CAIIEGARGYTF

D gene: -
CDR3 length: 16
J gene: TRBJ2-3
V gene: TRBV7-6
clone size: -
CDR3 DNA: TGTGCCAGCAGCTTGACTGCTGGCCGAAGCACAGATACGCAGTATTTT
CDR3 protein: CASSLTAGRSTDTQYF

D gene: -
CDR3 length: 14
J gene: TRBJ1-6
V gene: TRBV28
clone size: -
CDR3 DNA: TGTGCCAGCTCCCTAACTCGGTATAATTCACCCCTCCACTTT
CDR3 protein: CASSLTRYNSPLHF